The rows below give T cell receptor beta chains drawn from one sample of a study of cytomegalovirus exposure and HLA in healthy donors. Produced via immunoSEQ multiplex PCR; TCRdb's table is partial and in-frame only. The profile shows over 85,000 clones, 76% of them singletons. Sequenced material: PBMCs. The source is a man in his thirties or forties in good health and CMV-seropositive. The CDR3 runs from the conserved cysteine through the conserved F or W. The D gene is left open where the match is weak. Only some rows state a clone size, as once, few, many or a class for expanded clones.

d_call,j_call,v_call,clone_size,cdr3_nt,cdr3_aa
TRBD2,TRBJ2-1,TRBV5-5,-,TGTGCCAGCAGCTTGGAATTTGGACTAGCGGGTGATAATGAGCAGTTCTTC,CASSLEFGLAGDNEQFF
-,TRBJ2-2,TRBV27,few,TGTGCCAGCAGTCTGAACAGTTGGGGGGAGCTGTTTTTT,CASSLNSWGELFF
-,TRBJ2-7,TRBV7-2,once,TGTGCCAGCAGCCAAGCGGGACAGGCGGGGGAGCAGTACTTC,CASSQAGQAGEQYF
TRBD1,TRBJ2-1,TRBV30,-,TGTGCCTGGAGTGCCCCGGGACAGGGGAACTACAATGAGCAGTTCTTC,CAWSAPGQGNYNEQFF
-,TRBJ1-1,TRBV2,-,TGTGCCAGCAGTGTAGGGGTCGGGCTTTTCTTT,CASSVGVGLFF
TRBD1,TRBJ2-1,TRBV28,-,TGTGCCAGCAGTTTAAGGGACAGGGGAGGCAATGAGCAGTTCTTC,CASSLRDRGGNEQFF
-,TRBJ1-1,TRBV7-9,few,TGTGCCAGCAGCTTAGGATTGGTCAGTGAGGCCCCTGAAGCTTTCTTT,CASSLGLVSEAPEAFF
-,TRBJ2-5,TRBV29-1,-,TGCAGCGCCGGTGGAGGGGGCGAGACCCAGTACTTC,CSAGGGGETQYF
-,TRBJ2-5,TRBV18,-,TGTGCCAGCTCACCGGGCAGTGGAGAGACCCAGTACTTC,CASSPGSGETQYF
-,TRBJ2-7,TRBV7-2,-,TGTGCCAGCAGCCCCAAATACGAGCAGTACTTC,CASSPKYEQYF
TRBD1,TRBJ1-5,TRBV7-8,-,TGTGCCAGCAGCTTTGGAAGGTCCCGGGACAGGGGACAGCCCCAGCATTTT,CASSFGRSRDRGQPQHF
TRBD1,TRBJ2-7,TRBV2,-,TGTGCCAGCAGTGTGGACAGGGCCTCCCACGAGCAGTACTTC,CASSVDRASHEQYF
TRBD2,TRBJ2-7,TRBV5-4,-,TGTGCCAGCAGCACCGGGACTAGCGGGGGCTACGAGCAGTACTTC,CASSTGTSGGYEQYF
TRBD1,TRBJ1-2,TRBV28,-,TGTGCCAGCACTACAGGGGCCACCTATGGCTACACCTTC,CASTTGATYGYTF
TRBD1,TRBJ1-2,TRBV7-2,-,TGTGCCAGCAGCCGATCAGGGGGAAGGGCTGGCTACACCTTC,CASSRSGGRAGYTF
TRBD1,TRBJ1-1,TRBV28,-,TGTGCCAGCAGTTTACCGGGACAGGCCAGGAGGGACACTGAAGCTTTCTTT,CASSLPGQARRDTEAFF
TRBD1,TRBJ2-2,TRBV7-2,few,TGTGCCAGCAGCGAAGGGGGCAGGGGGTTCACCGGGGAGCTGTTTTTT,CASSEGGRGFTGELFF
TRBD2,TRBJ2-5,TRBV9,-,TGTGCCAGCAGCAACCGGGGGGGACTTATGGTAGAGACCCAGTACTTC,CASSNRGGLMVETQYF
-,TRBJ1-3,TRBV5-5,few,TGTGCCAGCAGCCGGCTTGCGGAGCTAGCTGGAAACACCATATATTTT,CASSRLAELAGNTIYF
TRBD2,TRBJ2-7,TRBV19,-,TGTGCCAGTAGTTTTCGGGGGGCCTACGAGCAGTACTTC,CASSFRGAYEQYF
-,TRBJ1-1,TRBV7-8,-,TGTGCCAGCAGCTTATTCTTAACGGGGGGCGCTGAAGCTTTCTTT,CASSLFLTGGAEAFF
-,TRBJ1-1,TRBV29-1,-,TGCAGCGCTGGACAGATGAACACTGAAGCTTTCTTT,CSAGQMNTEAFF
-,TRBJ2-1,TRBV2,few,TGTGCCAGCAGTCCCCGGGACACGGTCCCCAATGAGCAGTTCTTC,CASSPRDTVPNEQFF
-,TRBJ2-1,TRBV5-1,-,TGCGCCAGCAGCCCAGATAGCAGCTCCTACAATGAGCAGTTCTTC,CASSPDSSSYNEQFF
TRBD1,TRBJ1-1,TRBV6-4,-,TGTGCCAGCAGCCGGACAGGGAACACTGAAGCTTTCTTT,CASSRTGNTEAFF
TRBD2,TRBJ2-1,TRBV30,-,TGTGCCTGGACCTTGGGGACTAGCACCTACAATGAGCAGTTCTTC,CAWTLGTSTYNEQFF
TRBD1,TRBJ2-3,TRBV7-9,few,TGTGCCAGCAGCAAATCGACAGGGAGCACAGATACGCAGTATTTT,CASSKSTGSTDTQYF
TRBD2,TRBJ2-2,TRBV11-2,-,TGTGCCAGCAGCCTCCGACTAGCGGGGGGGGTACACAGTGGGGAGCTGTTTTTT,CASSLRLAGGVHSGELFF
-,TRBJ1-2,TRBV9,-,TGTGCCAGCAGCGTAGAGGCAGGCAACTATGGCTACACCTTC,CASSVEAGNYGYTF
TRBD2,TRBJ2-1,TRBV4-3,-,TGCGCCAGCAGCTCCGTAACCTTGGGGACTAGCGGGGGGGCTGAGCAGTTCTTC,CASSSVTLGTSGGAEQFF
TRBD2,TRBJ2-1,TRBV7-2,-,TGTGCCAGCAGCTTAGTGGGACTAGCGGCCTCCTACAATGAGCAGTTCTTC,CASSLVGLAASYNEQFF
TRBD2,TRBJ2-3,TRBV30,-,TGTGCCTGGAGCTGGGGGGGACGAGATACGCAGTATTTT,CAWSWGGRDTQYF
TRBD2,TRBJ2-1,TRBV7-3,-,TGTGCCAGCAGCCCGACTAGCGGGGGGGCGGGTTATGAGCAGTTCTTC,CASSPTSGGAGYEQFF
TRBD2,TRBJ2-7,TRBV6-1,-,TGTGCCAGCACCTGGACTAGCGGCTCCTACGAGCAGTACTTC,CASTWTSGSYEQYF
-,TRBJ1-2,TRBV29-1,-,TGCAGCGTTGAAGATCGCGCAGGACTATATGGCTACACCTTC,CSVEDRAGLYGYTF
-,TRBJ2-2,TRBV9,-,TGTGCCAGCAGCCTCGGAGGGCGGGAGCTGTTTTTT,CASSLGGRELFF
-,TRBJ1-6,TRBV7-9,once,TGTGCCAGCAGCTTGGATGGGCAGATTAATTCACCCCTCCACTTT,CASSLDGQINSPLHF